These 20 T cell receptor beta chains share one sample of origin, sequenced in a study of regulatory T cells in long-lasting Graves disease. Arm-PCR of CDR3 regions and iRepertoire HTBI primers were used to build TCR beta libraries. TCRdb passed the multiplex PCR reads through MiXCR, listing each CDR3 protein once. Of over 350,000 distinct CDR3 sequences in the sample, more than 20% were seen once. Regarding time point: persistent/refractory GD, antithyroid drugs over 5 years with positive TRAb. From RNA extracted from PBMCs, the TCR library was made. Source: peripheral blood mononuclear cells (PBMCs), taken when the disease was refractory, from a patient treated with antithyroid drugs. The source of these receptors is a female donor with Graves disease.

This clonotype was seen a few times. The rearrangement joins TRBV7-2 to TRBJ2-7, with 8 bases that match TRBD2. Trimming at V came to 5 bases and at J to 4 bases, leaving 10 bases not matched to a gene. Germline V lookup: CDR1 SGHTA, CDR2 FQGNSA. CDR3 length equals 15 residues. CDR3 residues: CASSRHWAGGYEQYF. DNA for the CDR3: TGTGCCAGCAGCCGCCACTGGGCGGGAGGATACGAGCAGTACTTC.

The sample holds many counts of this clonotype. The genes are TRBV2 and TRBJ2-7; D unclear. Trimming removed 3 bases at V and 1 base at J, with 13 bases between. Germline CDR1 reads SNHLY; CDR2 reads FYNNEI. The CDR3 covers 15 residues. In DNA, the CDR3 is TGTGCCAGCAGTGATGTGCCGGCCCTTTCCTACGAGCAGTACTTC. Amino acid sequence: CASSDVPALSYEQYF.

This clonotype has a handful of counts. The gene calls are TRBV5-1 and TRBJ2-7, with 16 nucleotides matching TRBD2. The length of the CDR3 is 17 residues. From germline, CDR1 is SGHRS and CDR2 YFSETQ. V lost 1 base and J lost 6; bases outside the gene matches: 7. The CDR3 spells CASSLRGLAGGPAEQYF. The CDR3 DNA is TGCGCCAGCAGCTTGAGGGGACTAGCGGGAGGGCCGGCCGAGCAGTACTTC.

This clonotype was counted only a few times. J is TRBJ1-1 and V is TRBV3-1, with D unresolved. CDR1 and CDR2 (germline): LGHDT, YNNKEL (reference sequence). Trimming shortened V by 7 bases and J by 1 base, and 10 bases separated the two germline ends. This CDR3 comprises 13 residues. The CDR3 sequence is CASTRVGNTEAFF. CDR3 DNA sequence: TGTGCCAGCACTAGGGTGGGGAACACTGAAGCTTTCTTT. Supplemented by reference TRBV3-1 and TRBJ1-1, the full variable domain reads DTAVSQTPKYLVTQMGNDKSIKCEQNLGHDTMYWYKQDSKKFLKIMFSYNNKELIINETVPNRFSPKSPDKAHLNLHINSLELGDSAVYFCASTRVGNTEAFFGQGTRLTVV.

V gene TRBV12-3 or TRBV12-4 combines with J gene TRBJ2-2, with D perhaps matching TRBD1 (5 bases). CDR3 length equals 16 residues. With 6 bases removed from V and 4 bases from J, the gap between germline ends came to 18 bases. The CDR3 sequence is CASSFTRTDITGELFF. Here the CDR3 DNA reads TGTGCCAGCAGCTTCACCCGGACGGACATCACCGGGGAGCTGTTTTTT.

At least ten counts were recorded for this clonotype. The chain combines TRBV5-5 with TRBJ1-2; D is unresolved. Trimming removed 3 bases from V and 3 bases from J, with 18 bases in between. The germline gives CDR1 SGHKS, CDR2 YYEKEE (reference sequence). The CDR3 loop spans 16 amino acids. CDR3 in DNA: TGTGCCAGCAGCTCCCCCCACACCGGTTCGTACTATGGCTACACCTTC. This translates into CASSSPHTGSYYGYTF. The complete variable domain, with remaining parts taken from reference TRBV5-5 and TRBJ1-2, reads DAGVTQSPTHLIKTRGQQVTLRCSPISGHKSVSWYQQVLGQGPQFIFQYYEKEERGRGNFPDRFSARQFPNYSSELNVNALLLGDSALYLCASSSPHTGSYYGYTFGSGTRLTVV.

The genes are TRBV27 and TRBJ2-2; D is unclear. Trimming pared 3 bases from V and 9 bases from J, leaving 8 bases between. Germline values: CDR1 MNHEY, CDR2 SMNVEV (reference sequence). The CDR3 runs 12 residues. This chain's CDR3 is CASSFLGRELFF. CDR3 DNA: TGTGCCAGCAGTTTCTTGGGTAGGGAGCTGTTTTTT.

This clonotype was detected ten times or more. The chain couples TRBV5-4 to TRBJ2-5; D is perhaps TRBD1 or TRBD2 (5 bases each). The CDR3 is 14 amino acids. Germline V gene lookup returns CDR1 SGHNT and CDR2 YYREEE (reference sequence). Trimming took 4 bases from V and 3 from J, leaving 13 bases between them. The DNA for the CDR3 is TGTGCCAGCAGCCGAGGGACGGTGGAAGAGACCCAGTACTTC. Translating it yields CASSRGTVEETQYF.

The sample holds many counts of this clonotype. The chain links TRBV28 to TRBJ2-5; 9 nucleotides align to TRBD1. Germline trimming cut 5 bases from V and 4 bases from J; bases unmatched to any gene: 11. CDR3 size: 16 residues. CDR1 and CDR2 from the germline V gene are MDHEN and SYDVKM. CDR3 sequence (DNA): TGTGCCAGCAGTGTCCACAGGGGGCCGAGCGGAGAGACCCAGTACTTC. This codes for CASSVHRGPSGETQYF.

This clonotype has more than one count but fewer than ten. CDR3 loop: CASSLVGGATQYF. The CDR3 DNA reads TGTGCCAGCAGCTTGGTGGGCGGGGCGACCCAGTACTTC. The chain joins TRBV5-6 to TRBJ2-5; D might be TRBD2 (6 bases). CDR1 and CDR2 (germline): SGHDT, YYEEEE. This CDR3 spans 13 amino acids. The V and J ends lost 0 bases and 7 bases respectively, with 10 bases between them.

The table lists this clonotype with a few counts. The V and J genes are TRBV29-1 and TRBJ1-2; D gene unclear. The CDR3 runs 11 residues. With 4 bases removed from V and 7 bases from J, the gap between germline ends came to 10 bases. Germline V gene sequence: CDR1 SQVTM, CDR2 ANQGSEA. In DNA form, the CDR3 reads TGCAGCGTTGGGGGTGGCCTTGGCTACACCTTC. Amino acid sequence: CSVGGGLGYTF.

A few counts support this clonotype. The J gene is TRBJ2-7, the V gene TRBV6-2 or TRBV6-3; D remains unclear. Germline V gene sequence: CDR1 MNHEY, CDR2 SVGEGT. Trimming pared 10 bases from V and 3 bases from J, leaving 4 bases between. The CDR3 is made up of 9 amino acids. The CDR3: CATDYEQYF. In DNA, the CDR3 is TGTGCCACCGACTACGAGCAGTACTTC.

Points on this clonotype: The junction does not match germline at one end; this may be a read error. V is TRBV11-2 and J is TRBJ2-3; 7 nucleotides align to TRBD1. The CDR3 loop spans 15 amino acids. Germline loops: CDR1 SGHAT, CDR2 FQNNGV. Here the CDR3 DNA reads TGTGCCAGCAGCCTAGAGACAGGGCCCTCCGATACGCAGTATTTT. Translation: CASSLETGPSDTQYF.

This clonotype was counted ten times or more. The chain carries TRBV2 and TRBJ1-5; D might be TRBD1 (5 bases). Germline lookup yields CDR1 SNHLY and CDR2 FYNNEI. V was pared by 4 bases and J by 0 bases, with 13 bases between. The CDR3 is 16 amino acids. The CDR3 region has the DNA TGTGCCAGCAGTGGCTGGGGAGGGACTAGCAATCAGCCCCAGCATTTT. Translation gives CASSGWGGTSNQPQHF.

This clonotype was seen more than once but under ten times. The chain employs TRBV3-1 and TRBJ1-4; D is possibly TRBD1 (5 bases). Trimming took off 4 bases at V and 7 bases at J, with 19 bases between the two ends. Germline V gene lookup returns CDR1 LGHDT and CDR2 YNNKEL (reference sequence). This CDR3 has 16 residues. CDR3 region: CASSRESGLGGEKLFF. The DNA of the CDR3 is TGTGCCAGCAGCCGAGAATCGGGACTCGGGGGTGAAAAACTGTTTTTT.

Many counts were recorded for this clonotype. This chain uses TRBV30 with TRBJ1-2; D remains ambiguous. From germline, CDR1 is GTSNPN and CDR2 SVGIG (reference sequence). Trimming left V 0 bases short and J 8 bases short, with 25 bases between. The CDR3 is 17 amino acids. CDR3 residues: CAWSVRASVRSSRGYTF. CDR3 nucleotide sequence: TGTGCCTGGAGTGTACGTGCCAGCGTCCGCTCTTCTCGCGGCTACACCTTC. The entire variable domain, with the rest obtained from reference TRBV30 and TRBJ1-2, is as follows: SQTIHQWPATLVQPVGSPLSLECTVEGTSNPNLYWYRQAAGRGLQLLFYSVGIGQISSEVPQNLSASRPQDRQFILSSKKLLLSDSGFYLCAWSVRASVRSSRGYTFGSGTRLTVV.

The J gene is TRBJ1-1, the V gene TRBV19, with 11 bases that match TRBD1. The CDR3 sequence is 14 residues long. The germline V gene has CDR1 LNHDA and CDR2 SQIVND (reference sequence). With 5 bases clipped from V and 7 bases from J, the junction kept 6 bases outside the gene matches. The CDR3 bases are TGTGCCAGTAGTTCATCCGGGACAGGGGGTGAAGCTTTCTTT. Translating it yields CASSSSGTGGEAFF.

This clonotype turned up a few times. The chain carries TRBV29-1 and TRBJ1-1, with unresolved D. Trimming removed 2 bases at V and 3 bases at J, with 4 bases between. The CDR3 sequence is 11 residues long. Germline V gene data show CDR1 as SQVTM and CDR2 as ANQGSEA. CDR3 nucleotide sequence: TGCAGCGTTGAAAAGTACACTGAAGCTTTCTTT. Its translation: CSVEKYTEAFF.

This clonotype was observed a few times. The chain links TRBV2 to TRBJ2-6, with D possibly being TRBD2 (5 bases). This CDR3 is built from 16 residues. Germline V CDR1 and CDR2: SNHLY, FYNNEI. Trimming removed 1 base from V and 3 bases from J, with 10 bases in between. The CDR3 reads CASSEGFGSGANVLTF. As DNA, the CDR3 is TGTGCCAGCAGTGAAGGTTTTGGGAGTGGGGCCAACGTCCTGACTTTC.

The chain employs TRBV18 and TRBJ2-7; 8 nucleotides agree with TRBD1. J lost 3 bases, V lost 0 bases, and 4 bases had no gene match. The CDR3 spans 15 residues. Germline V gene sequence: CDR1 KGHSH, CDR2 LQKENI. CDR3 in amino acids: CASSPPTGEDYEQYF. CDR3 sequence (DNA): TGTGCCAGCTCACCACCGACAGGGGAGGACTACGAGCAGTACTTC. The entire variable domain, with the rest obtained from reference TRBV18 and TRBJ2-7, is as follows: NAGVMQNPRHLVRRRGQEARLRCSPMKGHSHVYWYRQLPEEGLKFMVYLQKENIIDESGMPKERFSAEFPKEGPSILRIQQVVRGDSAAYFCASSPPTGEDYEQYFGPGTRLTVT.